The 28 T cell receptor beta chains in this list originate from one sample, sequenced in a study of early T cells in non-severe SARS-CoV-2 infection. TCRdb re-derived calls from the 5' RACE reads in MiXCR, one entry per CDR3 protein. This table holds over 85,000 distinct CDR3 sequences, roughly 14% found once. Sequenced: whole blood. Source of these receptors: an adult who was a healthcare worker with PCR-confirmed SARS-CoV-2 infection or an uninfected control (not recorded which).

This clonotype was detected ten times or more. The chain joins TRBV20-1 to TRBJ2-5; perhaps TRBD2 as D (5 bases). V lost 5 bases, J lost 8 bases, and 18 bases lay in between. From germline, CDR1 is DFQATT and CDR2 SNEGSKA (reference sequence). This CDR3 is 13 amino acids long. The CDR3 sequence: CSALKWVTGTQYF. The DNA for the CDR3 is TGCAGTGCTCTAAAGTGGGTGACGGGAACCCAGTACTTC.

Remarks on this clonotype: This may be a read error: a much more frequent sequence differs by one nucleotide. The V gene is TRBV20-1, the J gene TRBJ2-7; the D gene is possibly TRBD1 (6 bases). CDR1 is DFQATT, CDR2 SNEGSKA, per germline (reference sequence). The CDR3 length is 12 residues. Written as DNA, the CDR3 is TGCAGTGCTAGGACAGGACCCTACGAGGAGTACTTC. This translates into CSARTGPYEEYF.

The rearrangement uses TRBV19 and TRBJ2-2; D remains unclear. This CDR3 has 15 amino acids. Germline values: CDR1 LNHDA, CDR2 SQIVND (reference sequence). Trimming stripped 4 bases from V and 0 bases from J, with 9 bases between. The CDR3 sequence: CASSSQNSNTGELFF. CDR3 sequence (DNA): TGTGCCAGTAGTAGCCAGAACTCGAACACCGGGGAGCTGTTTTTT.

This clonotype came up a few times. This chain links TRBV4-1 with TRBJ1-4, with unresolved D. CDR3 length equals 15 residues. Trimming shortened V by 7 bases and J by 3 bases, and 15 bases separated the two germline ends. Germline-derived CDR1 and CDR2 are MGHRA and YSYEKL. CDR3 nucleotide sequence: TGCGCCAGCAACCGCGCCAGCGGTCCTAATGAAAAACTGTTTTTT. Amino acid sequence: CASNRASGPNEKLFF.

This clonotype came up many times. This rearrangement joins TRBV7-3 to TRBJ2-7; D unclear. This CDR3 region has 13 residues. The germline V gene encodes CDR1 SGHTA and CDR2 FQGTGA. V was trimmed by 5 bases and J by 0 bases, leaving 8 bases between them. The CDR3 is CASSPDPSYEQYF. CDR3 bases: TGTGCCAGCAGCCCCGACCCCTCCTACGAGCAGTACTTC.

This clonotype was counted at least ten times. CDR3 DNA sequence: TGTGCCCCCAGCCCGGAGCGGGAGGGGTACGAGCAGTACTTC. Its translation is CAPSPEREGYEQYF. This chain connects TRBV25-1 to TRBJ2-7; 10 nucleotides line up with TRBD2. The V segment lost 11 bases and the J segment 4 bases; nucleotides outside the gene matches: 11. The CDR3 runs 14 residues. Germline V gene sequence: CDR1 MGHDK, CDR2 SYGVNS.

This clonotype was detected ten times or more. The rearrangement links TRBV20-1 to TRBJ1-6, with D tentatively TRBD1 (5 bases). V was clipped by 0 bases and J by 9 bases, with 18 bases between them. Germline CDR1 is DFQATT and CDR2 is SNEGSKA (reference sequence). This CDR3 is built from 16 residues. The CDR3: CSAREPGTEGSSPLHF. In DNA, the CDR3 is TGCAGTGCTAGAGAGCCGGGGACCGAGGGGAGTTCACCCCTCCACTTT.

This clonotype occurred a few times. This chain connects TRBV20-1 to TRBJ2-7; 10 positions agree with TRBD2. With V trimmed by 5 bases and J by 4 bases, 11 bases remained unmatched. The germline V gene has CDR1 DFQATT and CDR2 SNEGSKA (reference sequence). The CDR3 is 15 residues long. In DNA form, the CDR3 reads TGCAGTGCTGCCGGGTCTAGCGGGAGTCCGTACGAGCAGTACTTC. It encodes CSAAGSSGSPYEQYF.

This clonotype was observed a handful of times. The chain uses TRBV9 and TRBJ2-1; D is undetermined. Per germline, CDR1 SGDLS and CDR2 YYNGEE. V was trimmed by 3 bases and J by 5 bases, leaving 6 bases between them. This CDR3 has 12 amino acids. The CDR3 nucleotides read TGTGCCAGCAGCGCCCACCACAATGAGCAGTTCTTC. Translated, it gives CASSAHHNEQFF.

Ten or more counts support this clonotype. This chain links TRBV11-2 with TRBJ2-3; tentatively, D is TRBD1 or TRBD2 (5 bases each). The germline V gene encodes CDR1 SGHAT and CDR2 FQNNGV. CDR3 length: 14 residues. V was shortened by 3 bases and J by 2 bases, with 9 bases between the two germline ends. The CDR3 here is CASSFGTHTDTQYF. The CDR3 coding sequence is TGTGCCAGCAGCTTTGGGACCCACACAGATACGCAGTATTTT.

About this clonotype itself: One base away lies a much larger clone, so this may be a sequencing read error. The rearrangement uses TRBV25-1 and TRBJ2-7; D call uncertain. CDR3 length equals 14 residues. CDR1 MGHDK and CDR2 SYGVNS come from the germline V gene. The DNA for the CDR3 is TGTGCCAGCAGTGAATACGGGTACGGCTACGGGCAGTACTTC. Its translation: CASSEYGYGYGQYF.

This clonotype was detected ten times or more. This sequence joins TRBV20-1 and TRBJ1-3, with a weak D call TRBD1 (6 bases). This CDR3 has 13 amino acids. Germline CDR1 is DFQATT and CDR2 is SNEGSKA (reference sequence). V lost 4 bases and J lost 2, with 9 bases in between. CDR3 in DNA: TGCAGTGCTATTGGGACAACTGGAAACACCATATATTTT. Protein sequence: CSAIGTTGNTIYF.

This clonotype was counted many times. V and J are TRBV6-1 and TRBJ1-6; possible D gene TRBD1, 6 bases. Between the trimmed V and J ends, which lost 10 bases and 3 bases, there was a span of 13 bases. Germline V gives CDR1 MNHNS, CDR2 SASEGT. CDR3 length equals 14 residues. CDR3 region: CATQDSHYNSPLHF. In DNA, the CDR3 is TGTGCCACCCAGGACAGCCACTATAATTCACCCCTCCACTTT.

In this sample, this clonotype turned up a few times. CDR3 sequence reads: CSARDPELPSNYGYTF. The CDR3 DNA follows: TGCAGTGCTAGAGATCCGGAATTGCCGAGCAACTATGGCTACACCTTC. J is TRBJ1-2 and V is TRBV20-1, with no clear D. V was trimmed by 0 bases and J by 2 bases, leaving 16 bases between them. CDR1 and CDR2 (germline): DFQATT, SNEGSKA (reference sequence). The CDR3 covers 16 residues.

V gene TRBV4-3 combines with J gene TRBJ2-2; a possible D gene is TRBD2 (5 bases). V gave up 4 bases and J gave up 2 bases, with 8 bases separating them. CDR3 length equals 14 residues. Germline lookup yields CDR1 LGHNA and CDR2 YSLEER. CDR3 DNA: TGCGCCAGCAGCCCCGGGATAAACACCGGGGAGCTGTTTTTT. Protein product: CASSPGINTGELFF.

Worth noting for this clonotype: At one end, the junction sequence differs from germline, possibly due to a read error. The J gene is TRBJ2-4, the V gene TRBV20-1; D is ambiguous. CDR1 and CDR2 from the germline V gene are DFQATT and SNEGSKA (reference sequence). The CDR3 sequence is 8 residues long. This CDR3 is CSARDQHF. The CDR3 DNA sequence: TGCAGTGCTAGAGACCAACATTTC.

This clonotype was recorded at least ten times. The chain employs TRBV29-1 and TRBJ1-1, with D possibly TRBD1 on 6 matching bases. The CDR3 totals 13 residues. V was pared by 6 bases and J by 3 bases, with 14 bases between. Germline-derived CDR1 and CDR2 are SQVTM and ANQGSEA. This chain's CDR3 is CSVRDTIHTEAFF. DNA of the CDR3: TGCAGCGTCCGGGACACAATTCACACTGAAGCTTTCTTT.

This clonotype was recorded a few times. The CDR3 region is CSVETRGYQETQYF. The CDR3 DNA reads TGCAGCGTTGAAACCAGGGGGTATCAAGAGACCCAGTACTTC. The chain employs TRBV29-1 and TRBJ2-5; 7 nucleotides line up with TRBD1. Germline CDR1 reads SQVTM; CDR2 reads ANQGSEA. The CDR3 length is 14 residues. Unmatched junction bases numbered 5, after V lost 2 bases and J lost 2 bases. The complete variable domain, with remaining parts taken from reference TRBV29-1 and TRBJ2-5, reads SAVISQKPSRDICQRGTSLTIQCQVDSQVTMMFWYRQQPGQSLTLIATANQGSEATYESGFVIDKFPISRPNLTFSTLTVSNMSPEDSSIYLCSVETRGYQETQYFGPGTRLLVL.

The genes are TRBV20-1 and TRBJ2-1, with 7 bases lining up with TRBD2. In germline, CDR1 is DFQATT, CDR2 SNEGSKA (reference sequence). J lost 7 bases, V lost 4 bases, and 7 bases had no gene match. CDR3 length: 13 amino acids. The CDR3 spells CSAMSGVGNEQFF. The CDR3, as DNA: TGCAGTGCTATGAGCGGGGTGGGGAATGAGCAGTTCTTC.

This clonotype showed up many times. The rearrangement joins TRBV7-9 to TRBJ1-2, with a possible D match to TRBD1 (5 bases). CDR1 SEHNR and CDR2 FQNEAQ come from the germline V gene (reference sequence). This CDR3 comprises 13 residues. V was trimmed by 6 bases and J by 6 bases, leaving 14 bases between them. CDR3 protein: CASRTQGLDGYTF. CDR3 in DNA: TGTGCCAGCAGGACTCAGGGTCTGGATGGCTACACCTTC.

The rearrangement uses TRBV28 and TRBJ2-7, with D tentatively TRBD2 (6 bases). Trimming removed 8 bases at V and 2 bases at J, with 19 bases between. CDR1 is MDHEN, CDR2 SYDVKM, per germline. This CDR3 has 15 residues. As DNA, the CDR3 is TGTGCCAGCGGACCCGGGAGCCCCTCTCCCTACGAGCAGTACTTC. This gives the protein CASGPGSPSPYEQYF.

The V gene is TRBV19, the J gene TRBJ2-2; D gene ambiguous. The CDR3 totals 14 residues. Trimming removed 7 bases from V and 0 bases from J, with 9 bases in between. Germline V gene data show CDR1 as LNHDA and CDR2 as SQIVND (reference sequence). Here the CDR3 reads CASTELANTGELFF. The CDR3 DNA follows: TGTGCCAGTACCGAACTCGCGAACACCGGGGAGCTGTTTTTT.

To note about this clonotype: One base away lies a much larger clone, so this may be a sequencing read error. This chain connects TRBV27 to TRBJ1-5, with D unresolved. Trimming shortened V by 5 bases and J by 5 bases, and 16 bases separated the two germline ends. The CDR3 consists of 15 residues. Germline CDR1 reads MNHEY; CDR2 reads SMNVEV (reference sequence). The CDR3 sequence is CASSPLIRSDQPQHF. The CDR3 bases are TGTGCCAGCAGTCCCTTGATCCGGAGCGATCAGCCCCAGCATTTT.

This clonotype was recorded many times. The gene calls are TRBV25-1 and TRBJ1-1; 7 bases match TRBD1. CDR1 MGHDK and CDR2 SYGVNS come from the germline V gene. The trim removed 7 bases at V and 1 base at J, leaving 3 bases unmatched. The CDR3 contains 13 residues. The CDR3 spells CASTGQPNTEAFF. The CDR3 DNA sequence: TGTGCCAGCACGGGACAGCCGAACACTGAAGCTTTCTTT.

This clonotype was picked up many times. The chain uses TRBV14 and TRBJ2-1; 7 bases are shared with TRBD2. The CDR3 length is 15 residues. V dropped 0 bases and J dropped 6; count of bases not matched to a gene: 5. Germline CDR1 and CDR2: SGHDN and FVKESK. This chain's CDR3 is CASSQEGRLANEQFF. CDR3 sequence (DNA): TGTGCCAGCAGCCAAGAAGGGCGACTAGCCAATGAGCAGTTCTTC.

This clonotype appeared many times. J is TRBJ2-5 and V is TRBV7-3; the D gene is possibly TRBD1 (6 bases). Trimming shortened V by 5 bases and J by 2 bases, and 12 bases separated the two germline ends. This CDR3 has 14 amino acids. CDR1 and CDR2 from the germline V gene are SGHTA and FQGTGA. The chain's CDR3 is CASSPTGLQETQYF. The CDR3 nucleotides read TGTGCCAGCAGCCCCACAGGGTTACAAGAGACCCAGTACTTC.

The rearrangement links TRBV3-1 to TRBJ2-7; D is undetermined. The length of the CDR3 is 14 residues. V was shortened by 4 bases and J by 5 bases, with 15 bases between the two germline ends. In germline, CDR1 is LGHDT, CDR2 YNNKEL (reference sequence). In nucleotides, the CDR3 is TGTGCCAGCAGCCCTTCTCTGCCCCCCAACGAGCAGTACTTC. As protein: CASSPSLPPNEQYF.

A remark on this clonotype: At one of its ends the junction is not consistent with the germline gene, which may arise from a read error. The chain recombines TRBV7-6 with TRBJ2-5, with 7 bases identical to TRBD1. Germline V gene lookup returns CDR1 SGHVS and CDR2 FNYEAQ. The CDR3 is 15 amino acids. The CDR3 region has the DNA TGTGTCAGCAGCCTTAGGACAGGTCAAAAAGAGACCCAGTACTTC. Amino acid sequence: CVSSLRTGQKETQYF.